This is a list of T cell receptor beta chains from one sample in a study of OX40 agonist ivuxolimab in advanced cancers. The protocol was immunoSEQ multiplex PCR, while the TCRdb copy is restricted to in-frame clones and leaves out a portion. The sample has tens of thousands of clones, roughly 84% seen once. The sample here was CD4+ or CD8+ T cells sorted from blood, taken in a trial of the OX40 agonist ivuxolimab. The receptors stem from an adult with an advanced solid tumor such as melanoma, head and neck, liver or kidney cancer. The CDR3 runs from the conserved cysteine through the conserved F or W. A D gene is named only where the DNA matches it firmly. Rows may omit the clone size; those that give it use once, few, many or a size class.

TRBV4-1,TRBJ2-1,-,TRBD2,CASSQVGSGRDGDEQFF,TGCGCCAGCAGCCAAGTAGGAAGCGGGAGGGACGGCGATGAGCAGTTCTTC
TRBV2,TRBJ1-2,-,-,CASKSTDYGYTF,TGTGCCAGCAAGTCTACCGACTATGGCTACACCTTC
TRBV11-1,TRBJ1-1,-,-,CASSPGFERAFF,TGTGCCAGCAGCCCTGGATTTGAGAGAGCTTTCTTT
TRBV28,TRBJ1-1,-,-,CASSYGRPNTEAFF,TGTGCCAGCAGTTATGGGAGACCGAACACTGAAGCTTTCTTT
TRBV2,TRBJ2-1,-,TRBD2,CASKAGREGYNEQFF,TGTGCCAGCAAGGCGGGGCGGGAGGGCTACAATGAGCAGTTCTTC
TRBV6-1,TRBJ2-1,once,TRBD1,CASSEDRGNEQFF,TGTGCCAGCAGTGAAGACAGGGGGAATGAGCAGTTCTTC
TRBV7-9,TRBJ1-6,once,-,CASSLSGAENSPLHF,TGTGCCAGCAGCCTGTCCGGTGCGGAAAATTCACCCCTCCACTTT
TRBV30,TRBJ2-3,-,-,CAWDTGLTSDTQYF,TGTGCCTGGGACACAGGGTTGACTTCAGATACGCAGTATTTT
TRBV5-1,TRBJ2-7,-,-,CASSLEGDEQYF,TGCGCCAGCAGCTTGGAGGGCGACGAGCAGTACTTC
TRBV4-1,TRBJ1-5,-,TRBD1,CASSQTYGTASQPQHF,TGCGCCAGCAGCCAAACCTACGGGACAGCCAGCCAGCCCCAGCATTTT
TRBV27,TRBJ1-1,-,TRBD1,CASRRDRNTEAFF,TGTGCCAGCCGGCGGGACAGGAACACTGAAGCTTTCTTT
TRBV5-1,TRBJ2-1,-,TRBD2,CASSLTGGYNEQFF,TGCGCCAGCAGCTTGACGGGAGGTTACAATGAGCAGTTCTTC
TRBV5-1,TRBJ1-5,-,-,CASSLEGGANQPQHF,TGCGCCAGCAGCTTGGAGGGTGGGGCGAATCAGCCCCAGCATTTT
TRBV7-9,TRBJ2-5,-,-,CASSLTGFQETQYF,TGTGCCAGCAGCTTAACAGGCTTCCAAGAGACCCAGTACTTC
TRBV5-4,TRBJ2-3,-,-,CASSLQTVLTDTQYF,TGTGCCAGCAGCTTGCAAACGGTCCTTACAGATACGCAGTATTTT
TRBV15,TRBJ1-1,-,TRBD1,CATSRDRENTEAFF,TGTGCCACCAGCAGGGACAGGGAGAACACTGAAGCTTTCTTT
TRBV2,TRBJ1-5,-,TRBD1,CASSEVTGDPYNQPQHF,TGTGCCAGCAGCGAAGTGACAGGGGATCCGTACAATCAGCCCCAGCATTTT
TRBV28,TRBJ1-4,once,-,CASKDGAATNEKLFF,TGTGCCAGCAAGGATGGGGCCGCAACTAATGAAAAACTGTTTTTT
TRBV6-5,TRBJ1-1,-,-,CASSYSRGRNTEAFF,TGTGCCAGCAGTTACTCCAGGGGTCGGAACACTGAAGCTTTCTTT